This TCR beta chain was captured in a study of graft-versus-host responses after intestinal transplantation. The ends were cut back, 5 bases at V and 3 bases at J, with 14 bases in the middle. Germline CDR1 and CDR2: MNHEY and SMNVEV (reference sequence). This CDR3 region has 14 residues. Libraries were prepared by immunoSEQ multiplex PCR; TCRdb keeps only in-frame clonotypes and omits some of them. Of around 69,000 clones listed, roughly 89% are singletons. Remarks on this clone: Antigen unknown.

Findings and caveats of the study: GvH clonotypes were identified within recipient marrow, with a subset emerging first in ileum or blood.

Sequences were derived from unstimulated CD8+ T cells sorted from spleen or lymph node cells, sampled before transplant. This TCR came from a human donor who was the organ donor for an intestinal transplant. V usage is TRBV27 and J usage is TRBJ2-7; perhaps TRBD2 as D (5 bases). CDR3 sequence: CASSMDPTSYEQYV. CDR3 DNA: TGTGCCAGCAGTATGGACCCCACTAGCTACGAGCAGTACGTC.